These 26 T cell receptor beta chains came from one sample sequenced in a study of identifying expanded T cells in peripheral blood. The repertoire was sequenced with immunoSEQ multiplex PCR; TCRdb's copy has only in-frame clones and lacks some. Of 60,000 to 80,000 clones listed, under 90% were seen once; the top ten hold 3% to 4%. What was sequenced was blood. Receptor source: a person between 18 and 70 years old in good health.

The genes are TRBV19 and TRBJ2-3; D gene unclear. Per germline, CDR1 LNHDA and CDR2 SQIVND (reference sequence). Trimming removed 4 bases from V and 2 bases from J, with 4 bases in between. This CDR3 region has 12 residues. The CDR3 region is CASSTNTDTQYF. The DNA for the CDR3 is TGTGCCAGTAGTACCAACACAGATACGCAGTATTTT. Full variable domain (rest looked up from reference TRBV19 and TRBJ2-3): DGGITQSPKYLFRKEGQNVTLSCEQNLNHDAMYWYRQDPGQGLRLIYYSQIVNDFQKGDIAEGYSVSREKKESFPLTVTSAQKNPTAFYLCASSTNTDTQYFGPGTRLTVL.

This rearrangement joins TRBV4-3 to TRBJ1-3; 9 positions agree with TRBD1. CDR1 and CDR2 from the germline V gene are LGHNA and YSLEER. The CDR3 has 18 residues. J was trimmed by 0 bases and V by 0 bases; bases with no gene match: 6. As DNA, the CDR3 is TGCGCCAGCAGCCAAGATCCGGGACAGGGTCACTCTGGAAACACCATATATTTT. It yields the protein CASSQDPGQGHSGNTIYF.

CDR3 nucleotides: TGTGCCAGTTTAGCGGGAGGCGGGACCGGGGAGCTGTTTTTT. The encoded protein is CASLAGGGTGELFF. The genes are TRBV2 and TRBJ2-2, with 10 positions matching TRBD2. V dropped 9 bases and J dropped 5; count of bases not matched to a gene: 6. This CDR3 contains 14 residues. Germline CDR1 and CDR2: SNHLY and FYNNEI.

J is TRBJ2-3 and V is TRBV12-5; D remains unclear. There are 11 residues in the CDR3. Per germline, CDR1 LGHNT and CDR2 FRNRAP. Trimming took off 7 bases at V and 4 bases at J, with 6 bases between the two ends. The CDR3, as DNA: TGTGCTAGTGCCTGGGCAGATACGCAGTATTTT. This encodes CASAWADTQYF.

The chain couples TRBV11-2 to TRBJ2-1; D might be TRBD2 (5 bases). CDR1 is SGHAT, CDR2 FQNNGV, per germline. The CDR3 has 15 amino acids. V lost 2 bases and J lost 6, with 14 bases in between. The DNA for the CDR3 is TGTGCCAGCAGCTTAAACCCCAGCGGCACCAATGAGCAGTTCTTC. It yields the protein CASSLNPSGTNEQFF.

The V gene is TRBV2, the J gene TRBJ2-7; unclear D gene. The length of the CDR3 is 11 residues. Trimming took off 11 bases at V and 7 bases at J, with 15 bases between the two ends. CDR1 SNHLY and CDR2 FYNNEI come from the germline V gene. In DNA, the CDR3 is TGTGCCTCATGCGCCGAGGAGGAGCAGTACTTC. It encodes CASCAEEEQYF. Full variable domain (missing parts from reference TRBV2 and TRBJ2-7): EPEVTQTPSHQVTQMGQEVILRCVPISNHLYFYWYRQILGQKVEFLVSFYNNEISEKSEIFDDQFSVERPDGSNFTLKIRSTKLEDSAMYFCASCAEEEQYFGPGTRLTVT.

This clone is termed medium-sized. The chain combines TRBV1 with TRBJ1-2. TRBV1 is assigned pseudogene status. The CDR3 has 13 amino acids. The CDR3 protein is CTSSSGPGHGYTF. DNA of the CDR3: TGCACCAGCAGCTCTGGGCCGGGGCATGGCTACACCTTC.

The chain uses TRBV28 and TRBJ1-5; maybe TRBD1 (6 bases). This CDR3 comprises 14 residues. Germline values: CDR1 MDHEN, CDR2 SYDVKM. V was cut by 6 bases and J by 4 bases, with 13 bases left in between. CDR3 nucleotides: TGTGCCAGCAGCTTGCTTCAGGGGAATCAGCCCCAGCATTTT. This encodes CASSLLQGNQPQHF.

The chain is built from TRBV19 and TRBJ2-7; 7 bases agree with TRBD1. V gave up 1 base and J gave up 2 bases; unmatched junction bases: 2. The CDR3 is made up of 14 amino acids. The germline gives CDR1 LNHDA, CDR2 SQIVND (reference sequence). CDR3 nucleotide sequence: TGTGCCAGTAGTATAGCGCAGGGGGCCTACGAGCAGTACTTC. Its protein is CASSIAQGAYEQYF. Drawing the rest from reference TRBV19 and TRBJ2-7, the complete variable domain is DGGITQSPKYLFRKEGQNVTLSCEQNLNHDAMYWYRQDPGQGLRLIYYSQIVNDFQKGDIAEGYSVSREKKESFPLTVTSAQKNPTAFYLCASSIAQGAYEQYFGPGTRLTVT.

The V call is TRBV29-1, the J call TRBJ2-5; 7 bases fit TRBD1. This CDR3 has 9 amino acids. Germline CDR1 reads SQVTM; CDR2 reads ANQGSEA. Trimming took 4 bases from V and 12 from J; bases not matched to a gene: 2. CDR3 sequence: CSVGDSEYF. The CDR3 coding sequence is TGCAGCGTTGGGGACAGCGAGTACTTC.

The rearrangement links TRBV9 to TRBJ2-5, with unresolved D. The CDR3 runs to 15 residues. Germline values: CDR1 SGDLS, CDR2 YYNGEE. The CDR3 here is CSHPQRVHEGETQYF. In DNA, the CDR3 is TGTTCCCATCCCCAGCGCGTCCACGAAGGAGAGACCCAGTACTTC.

The chain has TRBV7-2 and TRBJ2-7; 8 bases are a match to TRBD1. Germline values: CDR1 SGHTA, CDR2 FQGNSA. J was trimmed by 2 bases and V by 5 bases; bases with no gene match: 5. CDR3 length: 14 residues. The DNA for the CDR3 is TGTGCCAGCAGCCTGGGACAGGCCCCCTACGAGCAGTACTTC. Its protein is CASSLGQAPYEQYF.

The chain has TRBV6-1 and TRBJ1-5; D call uncertain. This CDR3 region has 11 residues. Germline CDR1 is MNHNS and CDR2 is SASEGT. V shed 5 bases and J shed 3 bases, with 2 bases lying between them. In DNA, the CDR3 is TGTGCCAGCAGTTCCAATCAGCCCCAGCATTTT. Its protein product is CASSSNQPQHF.

As DNA, the CDR3 is TGTGCCAGCAGCTCACCGGGACTATCTAACTCCTACAATGAGCAGTTCTTC. Its protein is CASSSPGLSNSYNEQFF. This rearrangement joins TRBV11-2 to TRBJ2-1, with 7 bases lining up with TRBD2. Germline loops: CDR1 SGHAT, CDR2 FQNNGV. The CDR3 is made up of 17 amino acids. After removal of 4 bases from V and 0 bases from J, the junction contained 9 bases not matched to a gene.

V is TRBV7-2 and J is TRBJ1-2, with D maybe TRBD1 (5 bases). Germline V gene sequence: CDR1 SGHTA, CDR2 FQGNSA. The CDR3 sequence is 15 residues long. V was shortened by 1 base and J by 2 bases, with 11 bases between the two germline ends. CDR3 region: CASSLEARTNYGYTF. In DNA, the CDR3 is TGTGCCAGCAGCTTAGAAGCGAGGACAAACTATGGCTACACCTTC.

The chain carries TRBV28 and TRBJ2-5, with D possibly being TRBD1 (5 bases). V was trimmed by 2 bases and J by 4 bases, leaving 14 bases between them. In germline, CDR1 is MDHEN, CDR2 SYDVKM. The CDR3 consists of 15 residues. DNA of the CDR3: TGTGCCAGCAGTTTACAGGGCAGAACCCCAGAGACCCAGTACTTC. Its protein is CASSLQGRTPETQYF.

The chain recombines TRBV7-2 with TRBJ2-3, with 8 bases identical to TRBD2. The CDR3 length is 15 residues. Germline CDR1 SGHTA, CDR2 FQGNSA. J was trimmed by 1 base and V by 4 bases; bases with no gene match: 4. The CDR3 is CASSSLAGRTDTQYF. CDR3 DNA: TGTGCCAGCAGCTCATTAGCGGGGCGCACAGATACGCAGTATTTT.

The chain recombines TRBV25-1 with TRBJ1-1, with D possibly matching TRBD1 (5 bases). Germline V lookup: CDR1 MGHDK, CDR2 SYGVNS. This CDR3 region has 14 residues. V was pared by 7 bases and J by 0 bases, with 12 bases between. CDR3 DNA sequence: TGTGCCAGCAAGACGGGGCCGATGAACACTGAAGCTTTCTTT. It codes for CASKTGPMNTEAFF. Full variable domain (outside the CDR3, taken from reference TRBV25-1 and TRBJ1-1): EADIYQTPRYLVIGTGKKITLECSQTMGHDKMYWYQQDPGMELHLIHYSYGVNSTEKGDLSSESTVSRIRTEHFPLTLESARPSHTSQYLCASKTGPMNTEAFFGQGTRLTVV.

In DNA form, the CDR3 reads TGTGCCAGCAGCACGGGACAGGGGCCCGAGCAGTACTTC. It is translated as CASSTGQGPEQYF. The chain joins TRBV9 to TRBJ2-5; TRBD1 matches 10 bases. The DNA end favors TRBJ2-7, so the J call may be wrong. This CDR3 comprises 13 residues. Germline V gene lookup returns CDR1 SGDLS and CDR2 YYNGEE.

V usage is TRBV9 and J usage is TRBJ2-1, with TRBD2 identical over 9 bases. Germline CDR1 reads SGDLS; CDR2 reads YYNGEE. The length of the CDR3 is 17 residues. Unmatched junction bases numbered 8, after V lost 0 bases and J lost 4 bases. Here the CDR3 reads CASSVVGAGGPYNEQFF. The CDR3 DNA is TGTGCCAGCAGCGTAGTAGGGGCGGGAGGGCCATACAATGAGCAGTTCTTC.

The rearrangement joins TRBV27 to TRBJ1-6; 9 bases fit TRBD1. The CDR3 has 13 amino acids. The J segment lost 10 bases and the V segment lost 6 bases, leaving 4 bases of the junction unmatched. Germline V CDR1 and CDR2: MNHEY, SMNVEV (reference sequence). The CDR3 region is CASSWTGESPLHF. CDR3 coding DNA: TGTGCCAGCAGCTGGACAGGGGAGTCACCCCTCCACTTT.

V and J are TRBV28 and TRBJ2-1; a weak D match, TRBD2 (6 bases). CDR3 length equals 16 residues. Per germline, CDR1 MDHEN and CDR2 SYDVKM. V was pared by 1 base and J by 1 base, with 11 bases between. The CDR3 DNA sequence: TGTGCCAGCAGTTTATCTCTTGCGGGATCCTACAATGAGCAGTTCTTC. It is translated as CASSLSLAGSYNEQFF.

This chain's CDR3 is CASSSGIAGNTIYF. In nucleotides, the CDR3 is TGTGCCAGCAGCTCGGGAATCGCTGGAAACACCATATATTTT. V usage is TRBV5-5 and J usage is TRBJ1-3; no definite D call. This CDR3 has 14 amino acids. V lost 3 bases and J lost 2, with 9 bases in between. Per the germline V gene, CDR1 is SGHKS and CDR2 is YYEKEE (reference sequence).

The V call is TRBV20-1, the J call TRBJ1-2, with 7 bases matching TRBD1. The V gene end was trimmed by 5 bases and the J gene end by 4 bases; junction bases not matched to a gene: 1. The V gene's germline CDR1 is DFQATT and CDR2 SNEGSKA (reference sequence). The CDR3 sequence is 11 residues long. CDR3 sequence: CSAQGGYGYTF. DNA for the CDR3: TGCAGTGCTCAGGGGGGCTATGGCTACACCTTC.

This chain joins TRBV28 and TRBJ1-1; the D is unclear. V lost 2 bases and J 0 bases, leaving 7 bases between the germline ends. CDR3 length: 14 residues. CDR1 is MDHEN and CDR2 is SYDVKM in the germline V gene. CDR3 amino acids: CASSLEVMNTEAFF. The CDR3 nucleotides are TGTGCCAGCAGTTTAGAGGTGATGAACACTGAAGCTTTCTTT.

This clone has only one observation. V and J are TRBV10-3 and TRBJ2-3; D call uncertain. The germline V gene has CDR1 ENHRY and CDR2 SYGVKD. The CDR3 sequence is 16 residues long. The ends were cut back, 4 bases at V and 4 bases at J, with 18 bases in the middle. The chain's CDR3 is CAISGPRQERADTQYF. DNA of the CDR3: TGTGCCATCAGTGGTCCGCGACAAGAGCGCGCAGATACGCAGTATTTT.